This paragraph covers one TCR beta chain sequence. The antigen it recognizes is unknown. Base qualities are not at hand, and no much larger clone is one base apart. The data originate from a study of cytomegalovirus exposure and HLA in healthy donors (dated by TCRdb to the late 2010s). About the study as a whole: A later analysis indicated that the 120 or so validation repertoires were generated on the platform also employed for the approximately 690 repertoires of the first cohort. The study aimed to test whether signatures of past pathogen exposure could be identified by cataloging public T cell receptors. Besides the first cohort of 550 to 750 subjects, a separate validation cohort made up of roughly 120 different subjects was used. High-throughput TCR immunosequencing, statistical association of individual TCRs with disease status, and machine learning were combined to predict cytomegalovirus infection status.

The donors were included in the validation cohort of over a hundred subjects, a group kept apart from the roughly 680-subject first cohort. Points the paper makes about the study in general: The study gave a list of under 200 TCR beta chains associated with cytomegalovirus. A later analysis had no HLA typing for the validation cohort, so co-occurrence there was scored across all 110 or so repertoires. Across donors, most TCR sequences were observed very rarely, whereas some public TCRs were present in many individuals. The authors suggested that the approach could potentially be generalized to other disease states and immunological phenotypes. A later analysis found that TCRs clustered in the first cohort also tended to co-occur in the 110 or so validation repertoires, with 94% of cluster scores above 0. Three of the identified cytomegalovirus-associated TCR beta chains were confirmed in vitro to be specific for cytomegalovirus antigens. Cytomegalovirus status was reported to be diagnosed by the classifier with high specificity and sensitivity in both the original and validation cohorts.

Libraries were made using the immunoSEQ multiplex PCR assay. Per the original workflow: A statistical classification framework was developed to diagnose cytomegalovirus status using the catalog of TCR beta chain sequences. TCRdb holds this immuneACCESS table with in-frame rearrangements only. Some clones are missing; in checked studies, unresolved V genes explain under half, and the rest has no known cause. That table supplies the V and J calls and clone size; D and trimming were determined from the DNA. The sample records some 340,000 clones, around 90% of which are singletons. The ten largest clonotypes hold approximately 1.1% of the sample. The CDR3 has 14 amino acids, counting the end cysteine and phenylalanine. This entry keeps only the CDR3 DNA: 42 bases, framed from base 1. The germline V gene encodes CDR1 SNHLY and CDR2 FYNNEI. V is reduced by 4 bases and J by 0 bases, leaving a spacing of 10 bases between them.

Sequences were obtained from PBMCs. The chain is assembled from TRBV2 and TRBJ2-7, with the identity of the D gene unclear. The TCR comes from a woman in her thirties in good health and CMV-seropositive. The CDR3 corresponds to CASSVGRFSYEQYF. At the DNA level, the sequence is TGTGCCAGCAGTGTGGGTAGGTTCTCCTACGAGCAGTACTTC.